This paragraph covers one TCR beta chain sequence. The target antigen is unknown. Per the study methods: Filtering differed since immunoSEQ provided only junctions, with no quality scores. Assay: immunoSEQ multiplex PCR; the TCRdb copy retains only in-frame clones and omits some. V and J calls and clone size are as listed in that table; D and trimming were resolved from the DNA. The sample holds 700,000 to 950,000 clones; about 96% are singletons and the top ten take over 0.2%. The CDR3 loop spans 14 amino acids. Trimming left V 0 bases short and J 4 bases short, with 10 bases between. Germline CDR1 is KGHSH and CDR2 is LQKENI. This specimen belongs to a study of shared clonotypes between healthy human individuals. Study outcomes and limitations: Larger estimated richness was generally recorded for naive subsets relative to memory subsets.

Naive-designated CD8 cells lacked CD45RO, were positively enriched for CCR7, and omitted terminally differentiated effector memory CD45RA+ cells. V gene TRBV18 combines with J gene TRBJ2-7; D remains ambiguous. The material sequenced was naive CD8+ T cells sorted from blood. The TCR originated in a young man in good health. The CDR3 DNA follows: TGTGCCAGCTCACCACCCGACTCCTTGTACGAGCAGTACTTC. The encoded protein is CASSPPDSLYEQYF.